Following are 17 T cell receptor beta chains from one sample sequenced in a study of blood T cells in healthy people across ages. A sample-barcoded 5' primer and a J-beta primer mix were used in a second PCR of about 7 to 11 cycles. TCRdb called the 5' RACE reads again in MiXCR, with one record for every CDR3 protein. The table includes about 2 million distinct CDR3 sequences, 49% detected once. The material sequenced was blood. These receptor sequences come from a woman aged 40-49 years in good health.

This clonotype showed up many times. The gene calls are TRBV20-1 and TRBJ2-5; no reliable D call. Trimming took off 1 base at V and 0 bases at J, with 6 bases between the two ends. Germline CDR1 and CDR2: DFQATT and SNEGSKA (reference sequence). CDR3 length equals 13 residues. The CDR3: CSARAGYQETQYF. CDR3 DNA: TGCAGTGCTAGAGCCGGATACCAAGAGACCCAGTACTTC.

This clonotype has just a few counts. In DNA, the CDR3 is TGCAGTGCTAGAGATCAGGGAACCTACGAGCAGTACTTC. It translates to CSARDQGTYEQYF. The rearrangement links TRBV20-1 to TRBJ2-7, with D possibly TRBD1 on 5 matching bases. The CDR3 is 13 residues long. Germline V CDR1 and CDR2: DFQATT, SNEGSKA (reference sequence). Trimming took 0 bases from V and 2 from J, leaving 8 bases between them.

The V call is TRBV2, the J call TRBJ2-7; TRBD1 agrees at 7 bases. Trimming took 6 bases from V and 2 from J; bases not matched to a gene: 4. From germline, CDR1 is SNHLY and CDR2 FYNNEI. CDR3 length: 13 amino acids. CDR3 in DNA: TGTGCCAGCAGGCAGACAGGGACCTACGAGCAGTACTTC. Translating it yields CASRQTGTYEQYF.

The J gene is TRBJ2-3, the V gene TRBV20-1; D is perhaps TRBD2 (5 bases). The germline V and J ends were trimmed by 0 bases and 0 bases, with 13 bases remaining between them. Germline CDR1 is DFQATT and CDR2 is SNEGSKA (reference sequence). The CDR3 loop spans 16 amino acids. In DNA, the CDR3 is TGCAGTGCTAGAGATCAATCTAGCACTAGCACAGATACGCAGTATTTT. Amino acid sequence: CSARDQSSTSTDTQYF.

The V call is TRBV10-3, the J call TRBJ2-1, with 14 bases identical to TRBD2. This CDR3 contains 15 residues. Germline CDR1 and CDR2: ENHRY and SYGVKD. The trim removed 5 bases at V and 10 bases at J, leaving 7 bases unmatched. The CDR3 nucleotides are TGTGCCATCAGTTCTGGGGGGACTAGCGGGAGAGAGCAGTTCTTC. Its protein product is CAISSGGTSGREQFF.

This clonotype was seen a few times. The rearrangement uses TRBV4-2 and TRBJ2-7, with D possibly matching TRBD1 (5 bases). Germline CDR1 reads LGHNA; CDR2 reads YNFKEQ. V was cut by 2 bases and J by 2 bases, with 16 bases left in between. The CDR3 is 16 residues long. CDR3 loop: CASSQSPGRATYEQYF. CDR3 in DNA: TGTGCCAGCAGCCAATCTCCCGGCAGGGCAACCTACGAGCAGTACTTC.

This clonotype was seen a handful of times. This chain links TRBV6-6 with TRBJ2-7; D is perhaps TRBD2 (5 bases). The CDR3 covers 13 residues. With 8 bases removed from V and 2 bases from J, the gap between germline ends came to 13 bases. Germline V gene data show CDR1 as MNHNY and CDR2 as SVGAGI (reference sequence). The CDR3 reads CASQETNTYEQYF. CDR3 bases: TGTGCCAGCCAAGAGACTAATACCTACGAGCAGTACTTC.

This clonotype was found a few times. V is TRBV9 and J is TRBJ2-4; 10 bases fit TRBD2. V lost 4 bases, J lost 3 bases, and 13 bases stayed unmatched. There are 18 residues in the CDR3. Germline CDR1 and CDR2: SGDLS and YYNGEE. The CDR3 region is CASSPLGTSGDLKNIQYF. For the CDR3, the DNA is TGTGCCAGCAGCCCTCTGGGCACTAGCGGGGATCTCAAAAACATTCAGTACTTC.

The gene calls are TRBV6-2 or TRBV6-3 and TRBJ2-7; 9 bases agree with TRBD1. The trim removed 2 bases at V and 2 bases at J, leaving 7 bases unmatched. The germline V gene has CDR1 MNHEY and CDR2 SVGEGT. This CDR3 spans 16 amino acids. CDR3 in amino acids: CASSYQGQGLPYEQYF. CDR3 in DNA: TGTGCCAGCAGTTACCAAGGACAGGGGCTCCCCTACGAGCAGTACTTC.

J is TRBJ2-7 and V is TRBV7-2, with a weak D call TRBD2 (6 bases). Germline lookup yields CDR1 SGHTA and CDR2 FQGNSA. V was clipped by 4 bases and J by 2 bases, with 18 bases between them. This CDR3 is built from 16 residues. DNA of the CDR3: TGTGCCAGCAGCTACACACGGGGGACGATAACCTACGAGCAGTACTTC. It yields the protein CASSYTRGTITYEQYF.

The table lists this clonotype with a few counts. The chain joins TRBV5-5 to TRBJ2-7; no reliable D call. This CDR3 spans 13 amino acids. The germline V gene encodes CDR1 SGHKS and CDR2 YYEKEE (reference sequence). V shed 4 bases and J shed 4 bases, with 12 bases lying between them. The CDR3 sequence is CASSLKSPYEQYF. Here the CDR3 DNA reads TGTGCCAGCAGCCTAAAGAGCCCTTACGAGCAGTACTTC.

The V and J genes are TRBV18 and TRBJ1-5; D is unclear. The CDR3 length is 12 residues. The germline V gene encodes CDR1 KGHSH and CDR2 LQKENI. V shed 3 bases and J shed 5 bases, with 5 bases lying between them. CDR3 in amino acids: CASSPGYQPQHF. The DNA of the CDR3 is TGTGCCAGCTCACCCGGCTATCAGCCCCAGCATTTT.

This chain connects TRBV15 to TRBJ1-5, with no clear D. The CDR3 covers 18 residues. With 0 bases removed from V and 5 bases from J, the gap between germline ends came to 20 bases. CDR1 LNHNV and CDR2 YYDKDF come from the germline V gene (reference sequence). For the CDR3, the DNA is TGTGCCACCAGCAGAGATGAGTTCGTGGGAGTAAGGCATCAGCCCCAGCATTTT. As protein: CATSRDEFVGVRHQPQHF.

The chain recombines TRBV10-2 with TRBJ1-4; 9 bases are a match to TRBD1. Germline V gene sequence: CDR1 WSHSY, CDR2 SAAADI. This CDR3 has 15 residues. The J segment lost 4 bases and the V segment lost 6 bases, leaving 6 bases of the junction unmatched. Here the CDR3 reads CASRPGTGYNEKLFF. The CDR3 region has the DNA TGCGCCAGCAGACCCGGGACAGGGTATAATGAAAAACTGTTTTTT.

V is TRBV2 and J is TRBJ1-6; D not certain. The CDR3 runs to 12 residues. The germline V gene has CDR1 SNHLY and CDR2 FYNNEI. V lost 6 bases and J 6 bases, leaving 6 bases between the germline ends. The CDR3 region is CASRGFNSPLHF. The DNA for the CDR3 is TGTGCCAGCAGAGGGTTTAATTCACCCCTCCACTTT.

This rearrangement joins TRBV4-2 to TRBJ1-2, with TRBD1 identical over 8 bases. CDR1 and CDR2 (germline): LGHNA, YNFKEQ. V was pared by 1 base and J by 7 bases, with 8 bases of the junction left unmatched. CDR3 size: 15 residues. The CDR3 nucleotides are TGTGCCAGCAGCCAAGGGGCAGGGGGCGAGGTTGGCTACACCTTC. It yields the protein CASSQGAGGEVGYTF.

The V call is TRBV20-1, the J call TRBJ1-4, with 11 bases identical to TRBD1. The CDR3 has 14 residues. Germline-derived CDR1 and CDR2 are DFQATT and SNEGSKA (reference sequence). V shed 4 bases, J shed 7 bases, and the junction held 5 bases outside the gene matches. The DNA of the CDR3 is TGCAGTGCTACCCGGGACAGGGGGTCTGAAAAACTGTTTTTT. Amino acids: CSATRDRGSEKLFF.